The rows below give T cell receptor beta chains drawn from one sample of a study of cytomegalovirus exposure and HLA in healthy donors. Only in-frame clones appear in the TCRdb table, and some are missing; sequencing was by immunoSEQ multiplex PCR. Here the sample spans roughly 140,000 clones, around 78% being singletons. The sequenced sample consisted of PBMCs. The receptors here all came from a man in his forties in good health and CMV-seropositive. CDR3s leave out the opening cysteine and the closing phenylalanine or tryptophan.

V gene	J gene	CDR3 protein
TRBV6-5	TRBJ2-7	ASSYKGGNEQY
TRBV18	NA	ASSEGTGGSYEQY
TRBV6-4	TRBJ2-3	ASSVGAGGTDTQY
TRBV5-4	TRBJ1-3	ASSRGGASGNTIY
TRBV11-2	TRBJ1-3	ASSLLETGGRLNTIY
TRBV4-1	TRBJ2-7	ASSQGPAGSWHEQY
TRBV2	TRBJ2-2	ASILRANTGELF
TRBV27	TRBJ2-2	ASSLDRGANTGELF
TRBV29-1	TRBJ2-1	SVQNYNEQF
TRBV7-6	TRBJ1-1	ASSSGQGALRTTEAF
TRBV6-7	TRBJ2-1	ASSLPPVMDEQF
TRBV7-9	TRBJ1-1	ASSLNTGGKTEAF
TRBV7-6	TRBJ2-3	ASSSSGTGSTDTQY
TRBV6-6	TRBJ2-7	ASSGGTSGRDEQY